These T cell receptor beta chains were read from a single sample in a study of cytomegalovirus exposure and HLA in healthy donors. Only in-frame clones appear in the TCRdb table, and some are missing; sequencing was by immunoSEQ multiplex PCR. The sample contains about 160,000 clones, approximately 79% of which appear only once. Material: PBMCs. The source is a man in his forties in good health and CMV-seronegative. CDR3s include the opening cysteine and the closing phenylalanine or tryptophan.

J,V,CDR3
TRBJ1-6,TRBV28,CASSRDRDSPLHF
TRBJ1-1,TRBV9,CASARQGASEWAEAFF
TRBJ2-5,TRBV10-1,CASSEYLETQYF
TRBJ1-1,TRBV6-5,CASKGLGRAGAEAFF
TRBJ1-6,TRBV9,CASSASGTGASPLHF
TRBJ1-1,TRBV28,CASSVLRDRAFF
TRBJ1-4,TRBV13,CASSNRDRAPNEKLFF
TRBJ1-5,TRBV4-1,CASSQDRGLGQPQHF
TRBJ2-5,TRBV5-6,CASSDKRGGLTGEETQYF
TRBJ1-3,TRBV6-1,CASRDRARNTIYF
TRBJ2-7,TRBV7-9,CASSLGRSYEQYF
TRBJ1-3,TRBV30,CAWSLPGNSGNTIYF
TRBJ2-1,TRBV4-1,CASSPQRGSEQFF
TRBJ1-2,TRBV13,CASSLLRMQQFGYTF
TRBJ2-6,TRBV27,CASSFLTGSGANVLTF
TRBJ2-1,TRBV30,CAWSLRGSGGAREQFF
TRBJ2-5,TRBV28,CATAIRTVSKETQYF
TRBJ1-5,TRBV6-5,CASRPDRGNQPQHF
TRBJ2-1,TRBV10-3,CAISELAGAYNEQFF
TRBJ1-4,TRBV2,CASMWLQGLEEKLFF
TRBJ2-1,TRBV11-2,CASSYQAGTYNEQFF
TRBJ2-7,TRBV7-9,CASSLPSSYEQYF
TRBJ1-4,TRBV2,CASGVGQGNEKLFF
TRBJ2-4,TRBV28,CASSPGTPPAKNIQYF
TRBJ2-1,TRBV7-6,CASSLDIDGGIYNEQFF
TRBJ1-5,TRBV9,CASSPRTAGGPQHF
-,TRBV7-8,CASSLAGQGAFEQYF